These T cell receptor beta chains were read from a single sample in a study of post-analysis software for immune sequencing data. TCRdb reprocessed the PCR reads with MiXCR, giving one entry per CDR3 protein. The data show 350,000 to 450,000 distinct CDR3 sequences, with less than 40% seen just once and roughly 13% held by the top ten. The sequenced material came from blood. All receptors come from a girl aged 10-17 years with multiple sclerosis. The CDR3 runs from the conserved cysteine through the conserved F or W. The D gene is left open where the match is weak. Size tells how often a clone was seen (once, few, many) or the class of an expanded clone, and some rows leave it out.

D | J | size | V | CDR3 | DNA
- | TRBJ2-6 | few | TRBV29-1 | CSVQDGTSGANVLTF | TGCAGCGTTCAGGACGGAACCTCTGGGGCCAACGTCCTGACTTTC
- | TRBJ2-7 | few | TRBV7-9 | CASSFNAGKGSYEQYF | TGTGCCAGCAGCTTTAACGCCGGGAAGGGCTCCTACGAGCAGTACTTC
- | TRBJ2-7 | few | TRBV29-1 | CSVEGGQPAYEQYF | TGCAGCGTTGAGGGGGGGCAGCCCGCCTACGAGCAGTACTTC
TRBD1 | TRBJ1-1 | - | TRBV5-1 | CASMAPAAGQLMNTEAFF | TGCGCCAGCATGGCACCCGCAGCGGGACAGCTCATGAACACTGAAGCTTTCTTT
TRBD2 | TRBJ2-3 | few | TRBV20-1 | CSASRIAGGADTQYF | TGCAGTGCTAGTAGAATAGCGGGGGGGGCAGATACGCAGTATTTT
- | TRBJ2-6 | - | TRBV27 | CASSWSSGANVLTF | TGTGCCAGCAGTTGGAGCTCTGGGGCCAACGTCCTGACTTTC
- | TRBJ2-1 | - | TRBV12-3/TRBV12-4 | CASSPLGEQFF | TGTGCCAGCAGTCCTCTAGGGGAGCAGTTCTTC
- | TRBJ1-6 | few | TRBV9 | CASSHGQYNSPLHF | TGTGCCAGCAGCCATGGACAGTATAATTCACCCCTCCACTTT
TRBD2 | TRBJ2-1 | few | TRBV7-2 | CASSFSVRGTSGGPEQFF | TGTGCCAGCAGCTTTTCCGTCCGCGGGACTAGCGGGGGGCCCGAGCAGTTCTTC
- | TRBJ2-7 | many | TRBV7-2 | CASSPTARGGTIGRSYEQYF | TGTGCCAGCAGCCCCACGGCGAGGGGGGGCACCATCGGCCGTAGCTACGAGCAGTACTTC
TRBD2 | TRBJ2-3 | few | TRBV6-2/TRBV6-3 | CASSYSWTGGPTDTQYF | TGTGCCAGCAGTTACTCGTGGACGGGGGGGCCAACAGATACGCAGTATTTT
TRBD1 | TRBJ2-5 | few | TRBV5-5 | CASSLEDRGEETQYF | TGTGCCAGCAGCTTGGAGGACAGGGGAGAGGAGACCCAGTACTTC
- | TRBJ2-1 | few | TRBV29-1 | CSVSDRPLGGTGLDEQFF | TGCAGCGTTTCCGATAGACCCCTGGGGGGAACAGGGCTCGATGAGCAGTTCTTC
- | TRBJ2-4 | few | TRBV11-2 | CASSLSRGAGNIQYF | TGTGCCAGCAGCTTATCTAGGGGCGCGGGGAACATTCAGTACTTC
- | TRBJ2-1 | - | TRBV3-1 | CASSSRGGGDSYNEQFF | TGTGCCAGCAGCTCCCGCGGCGGGGGCGACTCCTACAATGAGCAGTTCTTC
TRBD2 | TRBJ2-5 | - | TRBV6-1 | CASGIGDYGETQYF | TGTGCCAGCGGAATAGGGGACTACGGGGAGACCCAGTACTTC
- | TRBJ1-1 | few | TRBV7-9 | CASSTWSGGHTEAFF | TGTGCCAGCAGCACCTGGAGCGGGGGACACACTGAAGCTTTCTTT
- | TRBJ1-2 | - | TRBV25-1 | CASSESGENGYTF | TGTGCCAGCAGTGAATCGGGCGAGAACGGCTACACCTTC
TRBD1 | TRBJ2-5 | - | TRBV9 | CASSRGDRGYNEQYF | TGTGCCAGCTCCCGTGGGGACAGGGGCTACAATGAGCAGTACTTC
TRBD1 | TRBJ1-6 | - | TRBV29-1 | CSVRDRNNSPLHF | TGCAGCGTCCGGGACAGAAATAATTCACCCCTCCACTTT
TRBD2 | TRBJ2-7 | - | TRBV20-1 | CSAREVAGYSYEQYF | TGCAGTGCTAGAGAGGTAGCGGGGTACTCCTACGAGCAGTACTTC
- | TRBJ2-1 | many | TRBV7-6 | CASSLAISEYNEQFF | TGTGCCAGCAGCTTAGCGATCAGCGAATACAATGAGCAGTTCTTC
- | TRBJ2-7 | - | TRBV18 | CASSPANEQYF | TGTGCCAGCTCACCAGCTAACGAGCAGTACTTC
- | TRBJ2-7 | few | TRBV5-1 | CASSLSYDEQYF | TGCGCCAGCAGCCTCTCCTACGACGAGCAGTACTTC
TRBD2 | TRBJ2-5 | few | TRBV20-1 | CSARSGGLAIETQYF | TGCAGTGCTAGATCCGGGGGACTAGCGATAGAGACCCAGTACTTC
TRBD1 | TRBJ1-1 | - | TRBV7-2 | CASRATGSEAFF | TGTGCCAGCAGAGCGACAGGGTCTGAAGCTTTCTTT
TRBD2 | TRBJ2-7 | few | TRBV18 | CASSLGLAGDEQYF | TGTGCCAGCTCACTCGGACTAGCGGGGGACGAGCAGTACTTC
- | TRBJ2-1 | - | TRBV3-1 | CASSHDAYNEQFF | TGTGCCAGCAGCCATGACGCCTACAATGAGCAGTTCTTC
- | TRBJ1-2 | - | TRBV27 | CASSPSTPSARIYGYTF | TGTGCCAGCAGTCCCTCGACCCCCTCTGCCAGGATATATGGCTACACCTTC
TRBD1 | TRBJ2-7 | - | TRBV10-3 | CAISSTGTGSYEQYF | TGTGCCATCAGTAGCACCGGGACAGGGTCCTACGAGCAGTACTTC
TRBD1 | TRBJ2-7 | few | TRBV27 | CASRPGQGADEQYF | TGTGCCAGCAGGCCGGGACAGGGGGCTGACGAGCAGTACTTC
TRBD1 | TRBJ1-6 | - | TRBV18 | CASSQDRENSPLHF | TGTGCCAGCTCACAAGACAGGGAAAATTCACCCCTCCACTTT
- | TRBJ2-3 | - | TRBV12-3/TRBV12-4 | CASTSWAQARTDTQYF | TGTGCCAGCACTTCTTGGGCCCAGGCGAGAACAGATACGCAGTATTTT
- | TRBJ1-2 | - | TRBV27 | CASSSSRGRYGYTF | TGTGCCAGCAGTTCCTCCAGGGGACGGTATGGCTACACCTTC
- | TRBJ2-1 | - | TRBV4-3 | CASSLWGVISYNDQFF | TGCGCCAGCAGTCTGTGGGGGGTTATATCCTACAATGATCAGTTCTTC
- | TRBJ2-2 | - | TRBV5-1 | CASSPGHAGELFF | TGCGCCAGCAGCCCTGGACACGCCGGGGAGCTGTTTTTT
- | TRBJ2-1 | - | TRBV15 | CATSRDKRDEQFF | TGTGCCACCAGCAGAGATAAAAGGGATGAGCAGTTCTTC
TRBD2 | TRBJ2-4 | - | TRBV24-1 | CATSDGTSGGVAKNIQYF | TGTGCCACCAGTGATGGGACTAGCGGGGGGGTAGCCAAAAACATTCAGTACTTC
TRBD2 | TRBJ2-1 | many | TRBV5-1 | CASSLTSGGTDNEQFF | TGCGCCAGCAGCTTGACTAGCGGGGGGACGGACAATGAGCAGTTCTTC
- | TRBJ1-6 | - | TRBV20-1 | CSAGGPGSPLHF | TGCAGTGCGGGGGGGCCTGGATCACCCCTCCACTTT
- | TRBJ1-2 | - | TRBV4-1 | CASSHGENYGHTF | TGCGCCAGCAGCCACGGGGAGAACTATGGCCACACCTTC
- | TRBJ2-7 | few | TRBV15 | CATSIVRGYEQYF | TGTGCCACCAGCATAGTTAGGGGCTACGAGCAGTACTTC
- | TRBJ2-7 | - | TRBV29-1 | CSVVWQVNSYEQYF | TGCAGCGTTGTGTGGCAGGTTAACTCCTACGAGCAGTACTTC
TRBD1 | TRBJ2-7 | few | TRBV5-1 | CASSLMRTGSSYEQYF | TGCGCCAGCAGCTTAATGAGGACAGGGAGCTCCTACGAGCAGTACTTC
- | TRBJ1-1 | - | TRBV20-1 | CSARDLERRRGNTEAFF | TGCAGTGCTAGAGACTTGGAGCGTCGCAGGGGGAACACTGAAGCTTTCTTT
- | TRBJ1-5 | once | TRBV5-5 | CASSFSGADQPQHF | TGTGCCAGCAGCTTTTCGGGCGCGGACCAGCCCCAGCATTTT
TRBD2 | TRBJ2-1 | - | TRBV7-6 | CASSLVGAGAYNEQFF | TGTGCCAGCAGCTTAGTTGGTGCGGGAGCCTACAATGAGCAGTTCTTC
- | TRBJ1-4 | few | TRBV4-1 | CASSRTREEREKLFF | TGCGCCAGCAGCCGTACTAGGGAGGAAAGGGAAAAACTGTTTTTT
- | TRBJ1-5 | few | TRBV7-2 | CASSPSWGGQPQHF | TGTGCCAGCAGCCCCTCGTGGGGGGGCCAGCCCCAGCATTTT
- | TRBJ2-3 | few | TRBV5-1 | CASSLEGGLTDTQYF | TGCGCCAGCAGCTTGGAAGGGGGTCTAACAGATACGCAGTATTTT
TRBD2 | TRBJ2-3 | - | TRBV15 | CATSKGLAESTDTQYF | TGTGCCACCAGCAAAGGACTAGCGGAAAGCACAGATACGCAGTATTTT
- | TRBJ2-7 | - | TRBV4-2 | CASGAPSEQYF | TGTGCCAGCGGGGCCCCCTCCGAGCAGTACTTC
TRBD2 | TRBJ2-7 | - | TRBV6-6 | CASNPSGRATEQYF | TGTGCCAGCAACCCCTCAGGGAGGGCCACCGAGCAGTACTTC